Presented here are 20 T cell receptor beta chains from one specimen sequenced in a study of OX40 agonist ivuxolimab in advanced cancers. Assay: immunoSEQ multiplex PCR; the TCRdb copy retains only in-frame clones and omits some. The profile shows 130,000 or so clones, about nine tenths of them singletons. Sequences were derived from CD4+ or CD8+ T cells sorted from blood, sampled in a trial of the OX40 agonist ivuxolimab. Receptors originate from an adult with an advanced solid tumor such as melanoma, head and neck, liver or kidney cancer.

The chain joins TRBV19 to TRBJ1-4; D possibly corresponds to TRBD1 (5 bases). Deletions cut 5 bases from V and 7 bases from J, with 26 bases between. The CDR3 totals 18 residues. Germline V lookup: CDR1 LNHDA, CDR2 SQIVND (reference sequence). CDR3 amino acids: CASSPRRPGRGGSEKLFF. The CDR3 region has the DNA TGTGCCAGTAGTCCACGCCGCCCAGGGAGGGGAGGCAGTGAAAAACTGTTTTTT.

The V and J genes are TRBV28 and TRBJ1-4; no reliable D call. The CDR3 extends over 15 amino acids. Looked up from germline, CDR1 is MDHEN and CDR2 is SYDVKM. Trimming took 6 bases from V and 8 from J, leaving 19 bases between them. The CDR3 bases are TGTGCCAGCAGGCCGGCGGGGAGAGACGGGGAAAAACTGTTTTTT. Residues: CASRPAGRDGEKLFF.

This clone is medium-sized in the sample. Relative to the germline gene, one junction end is altered; a read error may explain this. This chain joins TRBV4-1 and TRBJ2-7, with 8 bases identical to TRBD2. Germline V gene sequence: CDR1 MGHRA, CDR2 YSYEKL. The CDR3 loop spans 13 amino acids. The CDR3 DNA sequence: TGCGCCAGCAGCCAAGATGGCGCTAGCGGGTTACACTTC. It yields the protein CASSQDGASGLHF.

This sequence joins TRBV7-9 and TRBJ1-1, with TRBD1 as a possible D gene (5 bases). This CDR3 is 14 amino acids long. The germline V gene encodes CDR1 SEHNR and CDR2 FQNEAQ (reference sequence). V was shortened by 1 base and J by 5 bases, with 11 bases between the two germline ends. The CDR3 loop reads CASSLGTTGTEAFF. The CDR3 coding sequence is TGTGCCAGCAGCTTAGGGACAACAGGAACTGAAGCTTTCTTT.

This clone occurred once. This chain joins TRBV28 and TRBJ1-1; perhaps TRBD1 as D (5 bases). The CDR3 extends over 13 amino acids. Trimming removed 9 bases from V and 0 bases from J, with 11 bases in between. Germline V gene data show CDR1 as MDHEN and CDR2 as SYDVKM. The DNA of the CDR3 is TGTGCCAGTCTGGGGGTGATGAACACTGAAGCTTTCTTT. The encoded protein is CASLGVMNTEAFF.

The V gene is TRBV10-3, the J gene TRBJ2-1, with 13 bases identical to TRBD2. Germline trimming cut 10 bases from V and 8 bases from J; bases unmatched to any gene: 14. Germline-derived CDR1 and CDR2 are ENHRY and SYGVKD. This CDR3 contains 16 residues. Here the CDR3 DNA reads TGTGCCACGACGAGACTAGCGGGAGGCCCTTCAGATGAGCAGTTCTTC. Translating gives CATTRLAGGPSDEQFF.

The chain couples TRBV4-3 to TRBJ1-4; TRBD1 agrees at 12 bases. Per the germline V gene, CDR1 is LGHNA and CDR2 is YSLEER. This CDR3 comprises 16 residues. With 0 bases clipped from V and 8 bases from J, the junction kept 4 bases outside the gene matches. CDR3 protein: CASSQDGTGGGEKLFF. The CDR3 coding sequence is TGCGCCAGCAGCCAAGATGGGACAGGGGGCGGAGAAAAACTGTTTTTT.

This chain connects TRBV27 to TRBJ1-2, with D tentatively TRBD1 (5 bases). Between the trimmed V and J ends, which lost 0 bases and 6 bases, there was a span of 14 bases. The CDR3 spans 15 residues. CDR1 is MNHEY, CDR2 SMNVEV, per germline (reference sequence). The CDR3, as DNA: TGTGCCAGCAGTTTATCCCAGGGTCAGGTTAATGGCTACACCTTC. Amino acids: CASSLSQGQVNGYTF.

The chain uses TRBV5-4 and TRBJ2-7; 10 bases map to TRBD1. The CDR3 has 16 residues. Germline CDR1 is SGHNT and CDR2 is YYREEE (reference sequence). The V and J ends lost 4 bases and 5 bases, in that order; junction bases with no gene match: 12. CDR3 DNA sequence: TGTGCCAGCAGCCGAGGAAGCGGACAGGGGGTCGACGAGCAGTACTTC. Its translation is CASSRGSGQGVDEQYF.

This clone was seen a single time. The V call is TRBV5-4, the J call TRBJ2-1; D unclear. Trimming shortened V by 0 bases and J by 5 bases, and 6 bases separated the two germline ends. Germline CDR1 is SGHNT and CDR2 is YYREEE (reference sequence). The CDR3 loop spans 13 amino acids. CDR3 nucleotides: TGTGCCAGCAGCTTGGGCCAGGACAATGAGCAGTTCTTC. Protein sequence: CASSLGQDNEQFF.

The chain has TRBV27 and TRBJ2-3; 8 bases agree with TRBD1. The CDR3 loop spans 16 amino acids. V lost 5 bases, J lost 2 bases, and 9 bases stayed unmatched. Germline assignment: CDR1 MNHEY and CDR2 SMNVEV (reference sequence). In DNA, the CDR3 is TGTGCCAGCAGTCCCGGACAGGGCGGCTACACAGATACGCAGTATTTT. This codes for CASSPGQGGYTDTQYF.

The CDR3 region has the DNA TGTGCCAGCAGTTCTCCCGGGGGTTCCTTGGGGTACGAGCAGTACTTC. Protein sequence: CASSSPGGSLGYEQYF. V gene TRBV28 combines with J gene TRBJ2-7, with a weak D call TRBD2 (6 bases). Trimming left V 4 bases short and J 4 bases short, with 20 bases between. There are 16 residues in the CDR3. Germline loops: CDR1 MDHEN, CDR2 SYDVKM. Full variable domain (missing parts from reference TRBV28 and TRBJ2-7): DVKVTQSSRYLVKRTGEKVFLECVQDMDHENMFWYRQDPGLGLRLIYFSYDVKMKEKGDIPEGYSVSREKKERFSLILESASTNQTSMYLCASSSPGGSLGYEQYFGPGTRLTVT.

CDR3 residues: CASSYDVRGYNEQYF. CDR3 DNA: TGTGCCAGCAGTTACGATGTCAGGGGTTACAACGAGCAGTACTTC. The rearrangement uses TRBV6-5 and TRBJ2-7, with D perhaps matching TRBD1 (6 bases). Germline V gene data show CDR1 as MNHEY and CDR2 as SVGAGI. The CDR3 spans 15 residues. Trimming removed 2 bases at V and 5 bases at J, with 16 bases between.

The rearrangement links TRBV6-4 to TRBJ2-5, with 9 bases matching TRBD2. J gave up 7 bases and V 8 bases, and 5 bases lay outside the gene matches. There are 12 residues in the CDR3. Germline-derived CDR1 and CDR2 are MRHNA and SNTAGT. CDR3 nucleotide sequence: TGTGCCAGCTTTAGCGGGAGTGGGACCCAGTACTTC. Translated: CASFSGSGTQYF.

The rearrangement links TRBV11-3 to TRBJ1-1; the D is unclear. Per germline, CDR1 SGHNT and CDR2 YENEEA. Trimming left V 3 bases short and J 3 bases short, with 8 bases between. The length of the CDR3 is 13 residues. DNA of the CDR3: TGTGCCAGCAGCTTTGGAAGGTACACTGAAGCTTTCTTT. Encoded protein: CASSFGRYTEAFF.

The chain uses TRBV18 and TRBJ1-1; no clear D gene. The germline V gene encodes CDR1 KGHSH and CDR2 LQKENI. V was trimmed by 6 bases and J by 1 base, leaving 15 bases between them. The CDR3 runs 15 residues. CDR3 in DNA: TGTGCCAGCTCTCTAGGTCCCGCAGGGAACACTGAAGCTTTCTTT. Its protein product is CASSLGPAGNTEAFF.

J is TRBJ2-3 and V is TRBV7-9, with D maybe TRBD2 (5 bases). The CDR3 is made up of 15 amino acids. V was trimmed by 4 bases and J by 5 bases, leaving 16 bases between them. CDR1 is SEHNR, CDR2 FQNEAQ, per germline (reference sequence). Here the CDR3 DNA reads TGTGCCAGCAGCTACCAGGACTCGACGGGAGATACGCAGTATTTT. Amino acid sequence: CASSYQDSTGDTQYF.

V and J are TRBV19 and TRBJ2-2; 8 nucleotides line up with TRBD1. The CDR3 is 17 amino acids. With 5 bases clipped from V and 5 bases from J, the junction kept 13 bases outside the gene matches. Looked up from germline, CDR1 is LNHDA and CDR2 is SQIVND (reference sequence). CDR3 bases: TGTGCCAGTAGTCCCCGCGACAGGGGCCGTTCTACCGGGGAGCTGTTTTTT. It translates to CASSPRDRGRSTGELFF. Drawing the rest from reference TRBV19 and TRBJ2-2, the complete variable domain is DGGITQSPKYLFRKEGQNVTLSCEQNLNHDAMYWYRQDPGQGLRLIYYSQIVNDFQKGDIAEGYSVSREKKESFPLTVTSAQKNPTAFYLCASSPRDRGRSTGELFFGEGSRLTVL.

The rearrangement uses TRBV7-9 and TRBJ2-7, with D possibly TRBD2 on 6 matching bases. Trimming stripped 1 base from V and 0 bases from J, with 10 bases between. The CDR3 loop spans 15 amino acids. Germline V gene data show CDR1 as SEHNR and CDR2 as FQNEAQ (reference sequence). The CDR3 region is CASSLGGTVSYEQYF. DNA of the CDR3: TGTGCCAGCAGCTTAGGGGGGACTGTCTCCTACGAGCAGTACTTC.

This rearrangement joins TRBV27 to TRBJ1-4; 7 nucleotides line up with TRBD1. The trim removed 6 bases at V and 0 bases at J, leaving 7 bases unmatched. The CDR3 has 16 amino acids. Germline CDR1 MNHEY, CDR2 SMNVEV (reference sequence). The CDR3 loop reads CASSLDRRTTNEKLFF. Written as DNA, the CDR3 is TGTGCCAGCAGCCTGGACAGGCGAACAACTAATGAAAAACTGTTTTTT.